The 16 T cell receptor beta chains reported below all come from one sample, sequenced in a study of blood T cells in healthy people across ages. Alongside a J-beta primer mix, a sample-barcoded 5' primer served in a second PCR lasting about 7 to 11 cycles. One entry per CDR3 protein results from TCRdb running MiXCR on the 5' RACE reads. The table has 600,000 to 850,000 distinct CDR3 sequences, around 46% seen once; the top ten hold 20% to 25%. The sequenced sample was blood. These receptors all stem from a woman in her sixties in good health.

The rearrangement uses TRBV12-5 and TRBJ2-4; 9 positions match TRBD1. The J call may not be correct, given that the DNA end is closer to TRBJ2-5. This CDR3 is 15 amino acids long. In germline, CDR1 is LGHNT, CDR2 FRNRAP. CDR3 coding DNA: TGTGCTAGTGGTTCACCTGACGGGACAGGGGAGACCCAGTACTTC. This translates into CASGSPDGTGETQYF.

This chain joins TRBV10-3 and TRBJ2-1; possibly TRBD1 or TRBD2 for D (5 bases each). Germline lookup yields CDR1 ENHRY and CDR2 SYGVKD. The CDR3 sequence is 11 residues long. The germline V and J ends were trimmed by 9 bases and 9 bases, with 12 bases remaining between them. CDR3 sequence (DNA): TGTGCCATTCTCAGGGAGAGTGAGCAGTTCTTC. Amino acids: CAILRESEQFF.

V and J are TRBV5-1 and TRBJ2-5; a weak D match, TRBD2 (6 bases). Germline loops: CDR1 SGHRS, CDR2 YFSETQ. The CDR3 consists of 16 residues. Trimming stripped 1 base from V and 11 bases from J, with 24 bases between. The CDR3 bases are TGCGCCAGCAGCTTGTCGGCAGGACTAACGGGGAATGAGCAGTACTTC. It encodes CASSLSAGLTGNEQYF.

This chain joins TRBV20-1 and TRBJ2-4; 9 bases align to TRBD1. With V trimmed by 0 bases and J by 13 bases, 13 bases remained unmatched. The germline CDR1 and CDR2 sequences are DFQATT and SNEGSKA (reference sequence). CDR3 length: 15 residues. The CDR3 sequence: CSARDRGQGFREQYF. CDR3 nucleotides: TGCAGTGCTAGAGATCGGGGACAGGGTTTTAGAGAGCAGTACTTC.

Remarks on this clonotype: Given the absence of the conserved phenylalanine or tryptophan at the CDR3 end, a read error is likely. No DNA is shown, since the ends of the CDR3 on it are uncertain; the CDR3 is the one TCRdb lists. This chain joins TRBV21-1 and TRBJ2-5. TRBV21-1 is labeled a pseudogene. The CDR3 comprises 15 residues, both ends counted. The CDR3 sequence: CASSKYPTQITSSTS.

V and J are TRBV20-1 and TRBJ1-2; D ambiguous. Germline assignment: CDR1 DFQATT and CDR2 SNEGSKA (reference sequence). The germline V and J ends were trimmed by 0 bases and 8 bases, with 19 bases remaining between them. The CDR3 is made up of 15 amino acids. DNA of the CDR3: TGCAGTGCTAGAGATTTCCTTTTTTCGGGGAGCGGCTACACCTTC. Encoded protein: CSARDFLFSGSGYTF.

This clonotype was seen more than once but under ten times. The chain joins TRBV20-1 to TRBJ2-1; either TRBD1 or TRBD2 may fit D (5 bases each). CDR1 and CDR2 (germline): DFQATT, SNEGSKA (reference sequence). The CDR3 sequence is 15 residues long. Between the trimmed V and J ends, which lost 1 base and 2 bases, there was a span of 12 bases. CDR3 nucleotide sequence: TGCAGTGCTAGAGGACGGGGACGGGCCTACAATGAGCAGTTCTTC. This codes for CSARGRGRAYNEQFF.

This clonotype has ten or more counts. The chain has TRBV7-9 and TRBJ2-5; D is perhaps TRBD1 (6 bases). The CDR3 consists of 14 residues. V lost 4 bases and J lost 1, with 10 bases in between. CDR1 is SEHNR, CDR2 FQNEAQ, per germline (reference sequence). The CDR3 spells CASSSRDTQETQYF. DNA for the CDR3: TGTGCCAGCAGCTCCCGGGACACCCAAGAGACCCAGTACTTC. The full variable domain, with the rest looked up from reference TRBV7-9 and TRBJ2-5, is DTGVSQNPRHKITKRGQNVTFRCDPISEHNRLYWYRQTLGQGPEFLTYFQNEAQLEKSRLLSDRFSAERPKGSFSTLEIQRTEQGDSAMYLCASSSRDTQETQYFGPGTRLLVL.

The chain links TRBV7-3 to TRBJ2-7; 9 bases line up with TRBD1. CDR1 and CDR2 from the germline V gene are SGHTA and FQGTGA. There are 15 residues in the CDR3. J was trimmed by 6 bases and V by 5 bases; bases with no gene match: 11. Here the CDR3 reads CASSPGQGGISEQYF. The CDR3 region has the DNA TGTGCCAGCAGCCCGGGACAGGGTGGGATCTCCGAGCAGTACTTC.

The chain employs TRBV9 and TRBJ1-2, with TRBD1 identical over 9 bases. Germline V gene sequence: CDR1 SGDLS, CDR2 YYNGEE. This CDR3 contains 14 residues. V was clipped by 6 bases and J by 3 bases; unmatched bases: 6. CDR3 loop: CASNPGQGHYGYTF. In nucleotides, the CDR3 is TGTGCCAGCAATCCGGGACAGGGTCACTATGGCTACACCTTC.

As to this clonotype: A clone one base away is much larger, so this may be a read error. The chain combines TRBV2 with TRBJ2-1; 10 nucleotides agree with TRBD1. Near its end, the DNA agrees better with TRBJ2-7, so the J call may be wrong. Per germline, CDR1 SNHLY and CDR2 FYNNEI. The CDR3 has 13 residues. The CDR3 spells CASRTGGRNEQYF. The CDR3 nucleotides read TGTGCCAGCAGGACAGGGGGCCGGAATGAGCAGTACTTC.

The V and J genes are TRBV20-1 and TRBJ1-2; D possibly corresponds to TRBD1 (5 bases). The CDR3 sequence is 15 residues long. V gave up 6 bases and J gave up 4 bases, with 21 bases separating them. CDR1 DFQATT and CDR2 SNEGSKA come from the germline V gene (reference sequence). The DNA of the CDR3 is TGCAGTGCCCCCTCGGTGGGCAGGGAACTCTATGGCTACACCTTC. Its translation: CSAPSVGRELYGYTF.

This rearrangement joins TRBV28 to TRBJ2-7; the D gene is possibly TRBD2 (5 bases). The germline CDR1 and CDR2 sequences are MDHEN and SYDVKM. The CDR3 is 14 amino acids. Deletions cut 3 bases from V and 7 bases from J, with 16 bases between. The CDR3 region is CASSFVAEGNEQYF. The DNA of the CDR3 is TGTGCCAGCAGTTTCGTAGCAGAGGGAAATGAGCAGTACTTC.

This clonotype was picked up many times. The chain joins TRBV5-6 to TRBJ2-3; 10 nucleotides match TRBD2. Trimming cost V 6 bases and J 2 bases; bases outside gene matches: 6. Germline assignment: CDR1 SGHDT and CDR2 YYEEEE. The CDR3 has 15 residues. CDR3 protein: CASIKRGGVTDTQYF. The DNA of the CDR3 is TGTGCCAGCATAAAGCGGGGGGGGGTCACAGATACGCAGTATTTT. The whole variable domain, remainder taken from reference TRBV5-6 and TRBJ2-3, is DAGVTQSPTHLIKTRGQQVTLRCSPKSGHDTVSWYQQALGQGPQFIFQYYEEEERQRGNFPDRFSGHQFPNYSSELNVNALLLGDSALYLCASIKRGGVTDTQYFGPGTRLTVL.

This chain links TRBV7-3 with TRBJ2-1, with D tentatively TRBD1 (6 bases). With 4 bases removed from V and 5 bases from J, the gap between germline ends came to 18 bases. Germline V gene data show CDR1 as SGHTA and CDR2 as FQGTGA. There are 16 residues in the CDR3. CDR3 loop: CASSSRLGRGNNEQFF. The CDR3 DNA is TGTGCCAGCAGCTCCAGGCTGGGTAGGGGGAACAATGAGCAGTTCTTC.

V usage is TRBV28 and J usage is TRBJ2-1; 10 bases are shared with TRBD1. This CDR3 spans 15 amino acids. CDR1 MDHEN and CDR2 SYDVKM come from the germline V gene. V was pared by 5 bases and J by 10 bases, with 11 bases of the junction left unmatched. The CDR3 here is CASSRGQGSGYEQFF. The CDR3 region has the DNA TGTGCCAGCAGTCGGGGACAGGGGAGCGGCTACGAGCAGTTCTTC.